Sequencing of this T cell receptor beta chain was carried out in a study of radiation and T cells in renal cell carcinoma. The CDR3 totals 14 residues. The V gene's germline CDR1 is SGHTA and CDR2 FQGNSA. V shed 11 bases and J 4 bases; nucleotides not matched to a gene: 10. Here immunoSEQ multiplex PCR was the method, and the copy in TCRdb shows in-frame clones only, minus some. In the table there are over 120,000 clones, approximately 91% of which are singletons. Sample time point: baseline pretreatment blood. The treatment was: 15 Gy SBRT to primary tumor, nephrectomy 4 weeks later. This specimen was blood, taken from a patient whose treatment included radiotherapy and nephrectomy. V is TRBV7-2 and J is TRBJ2-1; 8 nucleotides line up with TRBD2. The sequence came from a woman in her fifties or sixties with renal cell carcinoma. The CDR3 reads CAGTLAGRYNEQFF. DNA of the CDR3: TGTGCCGGGACTTTAGCGGGGCGATACAATGAGCAGTTCTTC. The entire variable domain, with the rest obtained from reference TRBV7-2 and TRBJ2-1, is as follows: GAGVSQSPSNKVTEKGKDVELRCDPISGHTALYWYRQSLGQGLEFLIYFQGNSAPDKSGLPSDRFSAERTGGSVSTLTIQRTQQEDSAVYLCAGTLAGRYNEQFFGPGTRLTVL.